The clone carrying this TCR beta chain has a handful of counts. This entry comes from a study of response to subunit inactivated influenza vaccine. J gave up 8 bases and V 1 base, and 7 bases lay outside the gene matches. Per the germline V gene, CDR1 is LGHNA and CDR2 is YSLEER. The CDR3 covers 16 residues. TCRdb itself ran the RT-PCR reads through MiXCR, one entry per CDR3 protein. The repertoire holds around 760,000 distinct CDR3 sequences, about 15% seen once, with 5.5% to 7% in the top ten. Sequencing used PBMCs from blood, obtained roughly 15 days before vaccination. V usage is TRBV4-3 and J usage is TRBJ1-6; 8 bases are a match to TRBD1. The receptor comes from a man aged 50 or older who received an inactivated influenza vaccine. CDR3: CASSQVLTGADSPLHF. The CDR3 region has the DNA TGCGCCAGCAGCCAAGTGTTGACAGGGGCGGATTCACCCCTCCACTTT.